Listed here are 5 T cell receptor beta chains from one sample, sequenced in a study of cytomegalovirus exposure and HLA in healthy donors. Use of 60 Vbeta and 13 Jbeta primers characterized the PCR. Sequencing was performed with immunoSEQ multiplex PCR; in TCRdb, only in-frame clones are kept and a portion is missing. The table has 150,000 or so clones, around 80% seen once. The sequenced sample consisted of PBMCs. Receptor source: a man aged 18 to 29 in good health and CMV-seropositive.

The chain uses TRBV9 and TRBJ2-5; D is possibly TRBD1 (7 bases). The germline CDR1 and CDR2 sequences are SGDLS and YYNGEE. V lost 4 bases to trimming and J lost 1 base, with 17 bases between them. There are 16 residues in the CDR3. The CDR3 DNA reads as TGTGCCAGCAGCTTGGGGGGAGGACAGGCCCAAGAGACCCAGTACTTC. The encoded protein is CASSLGGGQAQETQYF.

The chain combines TRBV5-1 with TRBJ2-7, with 7 nucleotides matching TRBD2. Looked up from germline, CDR1 is SGHRS and CDR2 is YFSETQ. Trimming cost V 0 bases and J 3 bases; bases outside gene matches: 3. This CDR3 spans 14 amino acids. CDR3 loop: CASSLGTSLYEQYF. The CDR3 region has the DNA TGCGCCAGCAGCTTGGGGACTAGTCTCTACGAGCAGTACTTC.

V usage is TRBV7-8 and J usage is TRBJ2-5; 9 bases are a match to TRBD2. Germline V lookup: CDR1 SGHVS, CDR2 FQNEAQ. This CDR3 has 18 residues. Germline trimming cut 2 bases from V and 3 bases from J; bases unmatched to any gene: 13. The CDR3 bases are TGTGCCAGCAGCTTATGGCGCCGGGCGGGAGGGCCGAAAGAGACCCAGTACTTC. It yields the protein CASSLWRRAGGPKETQYF.

The V call is TRBV7-9, the J call TRBJ2-2; 9 bases agree with TRBD2. The CDR3 loop spans 16 amino acids. CDR1 and CDR2 from the germline V gene are SEHNR and FQNEAQ (reference sequence). The trim removed 3 bases at V and 1 base at J, leaving 3 bases unmatched. In DNA form, the CDR3 reads TGTGCCAGCAGCTTCAGACTAGCGGTGAACACCGGGGAGCTGTTTTTT. It codes for CASSFRLAVNTGELFF.

The J gene is TRBJ1-1, the V gene TRBV2; 8 bases align to TRBD1. The CDR3 totals 13 residues. Germline CDR1 and CDR2: SNHLY and FYNNEI. J gave up 7 bases and V 6 bases, and 7 bases lay outside the gene matches. CDR3 protein: CASSWTGIGEAFF. The CDR3 coding sequence is TGTGCCAGCAGCTGGACAGGGATTGGTGAAGCTTTCTTT. Using reference TRBV2 and TRBJ1-1 for the parts outside the CDR3, the full variable domain is EPEVTQTPSHQVTQMGQEVILRCVPISNHLYFYWYRQILGQKVEFLVSFYNNEISEKSEIFDDQFSVERPDGSNFTLKIRSTKLEDSAMYFCASSWTGIGEAFFGQGTRLTVV.